Listed here are 5 T cell receptor beta chains from one sample, sequenced in a study of OX40 agonist ivuxolimab in advanced cancers. The repertoire was sequenced with immunoSEQ multiplex PCR; TCRdb's copy has only in-frame clones and lacks some. The table records roughly 35,000 clones, under 80% of them present only once. Source: CD4+ or CD8+ T cells sorted from blood, taken in a trial of the OX40 agonist ivuxolimab. The receptors originated from an adult with an advanced solid tumor such as melanoma, head and neck, liver or kidney cancer.

CDR3 DNA sequence: TGTGCCATCAGTGAGCGGGGACATAACACTGAAGCTTTCTTT. Encoded protein: CAISERGHNTEAFF. This chain joins TRBV10-3 and TRBJ1-1, with D tentatively TRBD1 (6 bases). The V and J ends lost 2 bases and 2 bases respectively, with 9 bases between them. Germline values: CDR1 ENHRY, CDR2 SYGVKD. The CDR3 runs to 14 residues.

The table lists this clone with a few counts. The chain uses TRBV7-8 and TRBJ2-5; 9 bases agree with TRBD2. J gave up 5 bases and V 5 bases, and 6 bases lay outside the gene matches. CDR1 is SGHVS and CDR2 is FQNEAQ in the germline V gene. The CDR3 sequence is 14 residues long. The CDR3 is CASSISGGMETQYF. In DNA, the CDR3 is TGTGCCAGCAGCATTAGCGGGGGAATGGAGACCCAGTACTTC.

The V call is TRBV7-8, the J call TRBJ2-7; TRBD1 matches 7 bases. The V segment lost 1 base and the J segment 9 bases; nucleotides outside the gene matches: 12. Germline values: CDR1 SGHVS, CDR2 FQNEAQ. The CDR3 extends over 15 amino acids. CDR3: CASSLGNRGLDGQYF. DNA for the CDR3: TGTGCCAGCAGCTTAGGAAACAGGGGCTTAGATGGGCAGTACTTC.

The DNA of the CDR3 is TGCGCCAGCAAGAGGGACATCTACGAGCAGTACTTC. Its protein is CASKRDIYEQYF. This chain links TRBV5-1 with TRBJ2-7, with D perhaps matching TRBD1 (6 bases). Germline V CDR1 and CDR2: SGHRS, YFSETQ. This CDR3 contains 12 residues. Deletions cut 6 bases from V and 3 bases from J, with 10 bases between.

This clone is medium-sized in the sample. V is TRBV10-2 and J is TRBJ1-4; D unresolved. The CDR3 spans 16 residues. Looked up from germline, CDR1 is WSHSY and CDR2 is SAAADI. The germline V and J ends were trimmed by 1 base and 0 bases, with 9 bases remaining between them. CDR3 coding DNA: TGCGCCAGCAGTGAGTTTGAAGTGGCAACTAATGAAAAACTGTTTTTT. Its protein is CASSEFEVATNEKLFF.